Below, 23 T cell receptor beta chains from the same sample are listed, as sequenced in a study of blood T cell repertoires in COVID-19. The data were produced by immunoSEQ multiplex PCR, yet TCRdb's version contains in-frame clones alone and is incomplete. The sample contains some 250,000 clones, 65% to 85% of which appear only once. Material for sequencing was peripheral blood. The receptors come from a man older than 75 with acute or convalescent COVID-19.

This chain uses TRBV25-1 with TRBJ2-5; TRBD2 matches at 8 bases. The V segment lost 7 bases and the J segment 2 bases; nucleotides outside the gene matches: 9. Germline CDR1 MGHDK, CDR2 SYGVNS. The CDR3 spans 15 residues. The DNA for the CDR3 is TGTGCCAGCATGCGGGCTAGCGGGCGTCAAGAGACCCAGTACTTC. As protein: CASMRASGRQETQYF.

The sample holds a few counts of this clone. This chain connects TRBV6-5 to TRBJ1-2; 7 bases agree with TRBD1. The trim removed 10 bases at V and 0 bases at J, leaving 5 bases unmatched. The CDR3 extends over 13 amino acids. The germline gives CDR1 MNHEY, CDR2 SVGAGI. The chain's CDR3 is CATEDRTNYGYTF. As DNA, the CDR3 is TGTGCCACCGAGGACAGGACTAACTATGGCTACACCTTC.

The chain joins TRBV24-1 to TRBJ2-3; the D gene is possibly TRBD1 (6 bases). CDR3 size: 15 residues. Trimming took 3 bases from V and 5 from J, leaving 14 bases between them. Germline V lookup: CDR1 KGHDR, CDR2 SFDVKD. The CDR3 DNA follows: TGTGCCACCAGTGATCCGGGACAAGTACGAGATACGCAGTATTTT. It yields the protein CATSDPGQVRDTQYF.

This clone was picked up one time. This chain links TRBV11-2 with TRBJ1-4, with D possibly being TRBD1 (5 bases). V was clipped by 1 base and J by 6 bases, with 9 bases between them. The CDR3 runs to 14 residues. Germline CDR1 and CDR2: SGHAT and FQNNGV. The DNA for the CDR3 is TGTGCCAGCAGCTTAGGGGGGACTTATGAAAAACTGTTTTTT. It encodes CASSLGGTYEKLFF.

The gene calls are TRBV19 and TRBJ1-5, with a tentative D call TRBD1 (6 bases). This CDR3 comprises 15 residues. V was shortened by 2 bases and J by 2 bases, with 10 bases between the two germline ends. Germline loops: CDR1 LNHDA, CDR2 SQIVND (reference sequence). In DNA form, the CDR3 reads TGTGCCAGTAGTATACAGGGGTCGCGCAATCAGCCCCAGCATTTT. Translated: CASSIQGSRNQPQHF.

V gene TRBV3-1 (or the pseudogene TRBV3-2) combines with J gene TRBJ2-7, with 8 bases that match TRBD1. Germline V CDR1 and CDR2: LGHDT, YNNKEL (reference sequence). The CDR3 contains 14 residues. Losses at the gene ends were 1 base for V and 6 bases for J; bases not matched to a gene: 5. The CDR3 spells CASSQVGQGGEQYF. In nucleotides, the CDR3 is TGTGCCAGCAGCCAAGTTGGACAGGGCGGCGAGCAGTACTTC.

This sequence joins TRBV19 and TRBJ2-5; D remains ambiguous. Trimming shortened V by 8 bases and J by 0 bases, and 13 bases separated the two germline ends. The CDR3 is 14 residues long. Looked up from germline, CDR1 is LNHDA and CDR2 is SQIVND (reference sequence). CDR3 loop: CASSRDTYQETQYF. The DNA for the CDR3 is TGTGCCAGTTCCCGTGACACCTACCAAGAGACCCAGTACTTC.

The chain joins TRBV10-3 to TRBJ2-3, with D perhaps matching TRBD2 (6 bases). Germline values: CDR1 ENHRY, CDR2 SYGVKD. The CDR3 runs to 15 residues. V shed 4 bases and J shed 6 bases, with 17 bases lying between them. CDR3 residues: CAISVNAAGSDTQYF. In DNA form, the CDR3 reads TGTGCCATCAGTGTCAATGCGGCGGGATCGGATACGCAGTATTTT.

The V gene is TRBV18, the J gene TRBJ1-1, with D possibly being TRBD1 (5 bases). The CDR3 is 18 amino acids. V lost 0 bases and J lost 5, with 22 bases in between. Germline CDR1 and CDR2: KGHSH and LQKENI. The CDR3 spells CASSPPRSRQGSRTEAFF. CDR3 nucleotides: TGTGCCAGCTCACCACCCCGAAGCAGGCAGGGAAGTCGGACTGAAGCTTTCTTT.

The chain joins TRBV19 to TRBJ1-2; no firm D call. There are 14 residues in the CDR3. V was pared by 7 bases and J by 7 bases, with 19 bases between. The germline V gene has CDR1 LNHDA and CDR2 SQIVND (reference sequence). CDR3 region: CASTLEGRFGGYTF. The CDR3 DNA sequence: TGTGCCAGTACCCTAGAGGGCAGGTTCGGTGGCTACACCTTC.

The CDR3 here is CASSDSPSRIYEQYF. CDR3 in DNA: TGTGCCAGCAGTGACTCGCCTAGCAGAATATACGAGCAGTACTTC. The genes are TRBV6-4 and TRBJ2-7; D is perhaps TRBD2 (5 bases). Germline V gene sequence: CDR1 MRHNA, CDR2 SNTAGT. The CDR3 length is 15 residues. The V end lost 0 bases, the J end lost 4 bases, and 13 bases lay between the germline ends.

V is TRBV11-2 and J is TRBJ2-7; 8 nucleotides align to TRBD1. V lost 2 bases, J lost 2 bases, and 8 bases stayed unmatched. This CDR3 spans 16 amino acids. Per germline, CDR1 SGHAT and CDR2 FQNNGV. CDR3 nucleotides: TGTGCCAGCAGCTTAATGGCGGGACAGGATCCCTACGAGCAGTACTTC. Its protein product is CASSLMAGQDPYEQYF.

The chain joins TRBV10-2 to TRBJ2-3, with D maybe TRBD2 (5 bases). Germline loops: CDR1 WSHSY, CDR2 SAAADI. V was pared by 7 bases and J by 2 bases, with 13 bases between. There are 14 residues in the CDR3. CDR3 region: CASTYGGITDTQYF. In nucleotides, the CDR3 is TGCGCCAGCACCTACGGAGGAATCACAGATACGCAGTATTTT.

The CDR3 sequence: CASSGVGSGNTIYF. The CDR3 DNA sequence: TGTGCCAGCAGCGGAGTAGGTTCTGGAAACACCATATATTTT. The chain carries TRBV25-1 and TRBJ1-3; D ambiguous. V lost 6 bases to trimming and J lost 1 base, with 10 bases between them. The CDR3 loop spans 14 amino acids. The germline V gene encodes CDR1 MGHDK and CDR2 SYGVNS.

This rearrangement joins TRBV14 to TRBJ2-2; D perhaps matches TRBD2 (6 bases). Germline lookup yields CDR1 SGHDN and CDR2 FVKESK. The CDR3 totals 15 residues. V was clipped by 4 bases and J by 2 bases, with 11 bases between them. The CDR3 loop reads CASSPLAANTGELFF. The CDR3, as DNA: TGTGCCAGCAGCCCTTTAGCGGCAAACACCGGGGAGCTGTTTTTT. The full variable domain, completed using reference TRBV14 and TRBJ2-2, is EAGVTQFPSHSVIEKGQTVTLRCDPISGHDNLYWYRRVMGKEIKFLLHFVKESKQDESGMPNNRFLAERTGGTYSTLKVQPAELEDSGVYFCASSPLAANTGELFFGEGSRLTVL.

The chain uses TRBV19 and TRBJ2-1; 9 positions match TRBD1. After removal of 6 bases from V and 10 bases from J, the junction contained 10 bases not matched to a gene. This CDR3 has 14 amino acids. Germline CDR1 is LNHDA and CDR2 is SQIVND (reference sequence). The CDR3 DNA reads TGTGCCAGTAGGCCCGGGACAGGGCTTGGGGAGCAGTTCTTC. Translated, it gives CASRPGTGLGEQFF.

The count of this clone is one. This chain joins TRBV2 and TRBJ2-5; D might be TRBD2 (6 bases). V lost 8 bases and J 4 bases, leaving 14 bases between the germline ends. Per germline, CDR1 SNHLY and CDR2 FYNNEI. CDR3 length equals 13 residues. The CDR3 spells CASGWDLGETQYF. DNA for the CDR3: TGTGCCAGCGGATGGGACTTGGGAGAGACCCAGTACTTC.

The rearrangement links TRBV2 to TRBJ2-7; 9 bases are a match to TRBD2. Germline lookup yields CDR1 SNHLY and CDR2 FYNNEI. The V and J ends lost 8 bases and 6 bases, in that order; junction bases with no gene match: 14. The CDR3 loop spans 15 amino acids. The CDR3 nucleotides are TGTGCCAGCGGCGGCCTAATAGCGGGAGCGGCCGAGCAGTACTTC. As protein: CASGGLIAGAAEQYF.

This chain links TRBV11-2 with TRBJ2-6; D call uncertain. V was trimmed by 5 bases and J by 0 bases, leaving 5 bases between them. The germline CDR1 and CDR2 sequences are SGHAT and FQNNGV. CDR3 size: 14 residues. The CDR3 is CASSPISGANVLTF. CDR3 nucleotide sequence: TGTGCCAGCAGCCCCATCTCTGGGGCCAACGTCCTGACTTTC.

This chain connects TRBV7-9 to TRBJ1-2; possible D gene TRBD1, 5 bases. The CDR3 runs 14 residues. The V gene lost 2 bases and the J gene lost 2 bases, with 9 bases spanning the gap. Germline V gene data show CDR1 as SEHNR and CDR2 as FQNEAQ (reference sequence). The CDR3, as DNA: TGTGCCAGCAGCTTACAGGGTTGGAACTATGGCTACACCTTC. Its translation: CASSLQGWNYGYTF.

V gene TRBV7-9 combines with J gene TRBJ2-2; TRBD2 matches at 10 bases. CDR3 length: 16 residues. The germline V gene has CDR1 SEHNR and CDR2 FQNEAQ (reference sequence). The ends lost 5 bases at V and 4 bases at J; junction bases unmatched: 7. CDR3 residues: CASSVGTSDRTGELFF. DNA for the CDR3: TGTGCCAGCAGCGTTGGGACTAGCGATCGCACCGGGGAGCTGTTTTTT.

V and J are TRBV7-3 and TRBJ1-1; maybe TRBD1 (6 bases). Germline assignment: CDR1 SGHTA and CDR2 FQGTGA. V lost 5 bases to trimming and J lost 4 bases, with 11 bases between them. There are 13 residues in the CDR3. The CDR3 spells CASSDGQSTEAFF. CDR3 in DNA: TGTGCCAGCAGCGATGGACAGTCCACTGAAGCTTTCTTT.

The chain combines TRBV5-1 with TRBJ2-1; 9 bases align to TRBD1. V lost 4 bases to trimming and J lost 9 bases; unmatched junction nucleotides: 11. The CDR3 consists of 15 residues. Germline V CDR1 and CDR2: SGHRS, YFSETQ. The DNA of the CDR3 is TGCGCCAGCAGCCTTCGAGGGACAGGGTGGGGTGAGCAGTTCTTC. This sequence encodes CASSLRGTGWGEQFF.